A selection of T cell receptor beta chains follows, all from one sample in a study of Ad26.COV2.S vaccination and SARS-CoV-2 variants. The method was immunoSEQ multiplex PCR; TCRdb's version includes in-frame clones alone and lacks a portion of them. Of 350,000 to 550,000 clones listed, roughly nine tenths are singletons. This material consisted of peripheral blood, taken in a trial of Ad26.COV2.S vaccine versus placebo. Source of these receptors: a person aged 18 to 65 who received the Ad26.COV2.S COVID-19 vaccine or a placebo. Both conserved end residues are part of each CDR3. A D gene is named only where the DNA matches it firmly. Some rows have no size entry. The others give once, few or many, or a class for an expanded clone.

size,V,D,J,CDR3,DNA
NA,TRBV19,TRBD1,TRBJ1-2,CASSSGTGSDYGYTF,TGTGCCAGTAGTTCCGGGACAGGGAGTGACTATGGCTACACCTTC
NA,TRBV11-3,NA,TRBJ2-1,CASSLDGSYNEQFF,TGTGCCAGCAGCTTAGATGGAAGTTACAATGAGCAGTTCTTC
NA,TRBV6-2/TRBV6-3,NA,TRBJ1-1,CASSYRRYTEAFF,TGTGCCAGCAGTTACCGCAGGTACACTGAAGCTTTCTTT
few,TRBV10-3,NA,TRBJ2-5,CAISEPDRQETQYF,TGTGCCATCAGTGAGCCGGACAGACAAGAGACCCAGTACTTC
NA,TRBV19,NA,TRBJ2-2,CASSYLGANGELFF,TGTGCCAGTAGCTACCTGGGCGCTAACGGGGAGCTGTTTTTT
NA,TRBV13,NA,TRBJ2-5,CASSFRRGPSWYQETQYF,TGTGCCAGCAGCTTCCGGAGGGGGCCCTCCTGGTACCAAGAGACCCAGTACTTC
NA,TRBV7-3,TRBD1,TRBJ1-1,CASGTGANTEAFF,TGTGCCAGCGGTACAGGGGCGAACACTGAAGCTTTCTTT
few,TRBV6-1,TRBD1,TRBJ2-7,CASSDTGGWYEQYF,TGTGCCAGCAGTGACACAGGGGGCTGGTACGAGCAGTACTTC
NA,TRBV6-5,NA,TRBJ1-2,CASSRTPQANYGYTF,TGTGCCAGCAGCCGAACCCCACAGGCGAACTATGGCTACACCTTC
NA,TRBV9,TRBD2,TRBJ2-1,CASSVAGDKYNEQFF,TGTGCCAGCAGCGTGGCGGGGGATAAGTACAATGAGCAGTTCTTC
NA,TRBV4-2,NA,TRBJ1-4,CASSQDRLASQYGKLFF,TGTGCCAGCAGCCAAGATCGGTTGGCAAGCCAGTATGGAAAACTGTTTTTT
NA,TRBV7-9,NA,TRBJ2-7,CASSPIDRSPYEQYF,TGTGCCAGCAGCCCGATCGACAGGAGCCCCTACGAGCAGTACTTC
once,TRBV2,NA,TRBJ2-1,CASSVYLGNEQFF,TGTGCCAGCAGTGTCTATCTCGGCAATGAGCAGTTCTTC
NA,TRBV9,NA,TRBJ1-1,CASSVGVGTEAFF,TGTGCCAGCAGCGTAGGTGTGGGCACTGAAGCTTTCTTT
NA,TRBV6-4,NA,TRBJ2-3,CASSDRGAPDTQYF,TGTGCCAGCAGTGACCGGGGGGCTCCGGATACGCAGTATTTT
NA,TRBV6-2/TRBV6-3,NA,TRBJ2-2,CASSLRGQRREGNGGTGELFF,TGTGCCAGCAGCCTACGGGGGCAGAGAAGGGAGGGCAATGGTGGCACCGGGGAGCTGTTTTTT
NA,TRBV18,TRBD1,TRBJ2-3,CASSPVRGRASTDTQYF,TGTGCCAGCTCACCGGTCAGGGGGCGGGCTAGCACAGATACGCAGTATTTT
NA,TRBV11-2,TRBD2,TRBJ2-1,CASSSPRLAGQNEQFF,TGTGCCAGCAGCTCGCCCCGACTAGCGGGACAAAATGAGCAGTTCTTC
once,TRBV18,NA,TRBJ1-1,CASSPRTNTEAFF,TGTGCCAGCTCACCAAGAACGAACACTGAAGCTTTCTTT
NA,TRBV5-1,NA,TRBJ2-1,CASSLEGDSYNEQFF,TGCGCCAGCAGCTTGGAGGGTGACTCCTACAATGAGCAGTTCTTC
NA,TRBV6-5,NA,TRBJ1-2,CASSNPTGYGYTF,TGTGCCAGCAGTAACCCGACAGGTTATGGCTACACCTTC
NA,TRBV28,NA,TRBJ1-1,CASSQNGGTEAFF,TGTGCCAGCAGTCAAAATGGGGGTACTGAAGCTTTCTTT
NA,TRBV29-1,NA,TRBJ1-2,CSVGYGYTF,TGCAGCGTCGGCTATGGCTACACCTTC
NA,TRBV13,TRBD1,TRBJ2-3,CASSADRGTDTQYF,TGTGCCAGCAGCGCCGACAGGGGGACAGATACGCAGTATTTT
NA,TRBV9,NA,TRBJ1-5,CASSVDGQYIQPQHF,TGTGCCAGCAGCGTAGACGGACAGTACATTCAGCCCCAGCATTTT
NA,TRBV27,NA,TRBJ1-2,CASSLSGPYGYTF,TGTGCCAGCAGTTTAAGTGGCCCCTATGGCTACACCTTC
NA,TRBV7-3,TRBD2,TRBJ2-3,CASSLIASGSTDTQYF,TGTGCCAGCAGCTTAATCGCTAGCGGAAGCACAGATACGCAGTATTTT
NA,TRBV12-5,TRBD1,TRBJ2-1,CASGPGQGGNEQFF,TGTGCTAGTGGTCCGGGACAGGGAGGGAATGAGCAGTTCTTC
once,TRBV24-1,NA,TRBJ2-5,CATSEGWGARYQETQYF,TGTGCCACCAGTGAGGGGTGGGGGGCGAGGTACCAAGAGACCCAGTACTTC
NA,TRBV11-2,TRBD1,TRBJ2-7,CASSLFSLTGGSDEQYF,TGTGCCAGCAGCTTGTTCTCTCTGACAGGGGGCAGCGACGAGCAGTACTTC
few,TRBV11-3,TRBD1,TRBJ2-2,CASSLGDRAMDTGELFF,TGTGCCAGCAGCTTAGGTGACAGGGCTATGGACACCGGGGAGCTGTTTTTT
NA,TRBV29-1,TRBD2,TRBJ2-2,CSVEWGLAGRLVSNTGELFF,TGCAGCGTTGAATGGGGACTAGCGGGACGTCTGGTGTCGAACACCGGGGAGCTGTTTTTT
NA,TRBV29-1,TRBD2,TRBJ2-3,CSVLAGGTDTQYF,TGCAGCGTTCTAGCGGGGGGCACAGATACGCAGTATTTT
NA,TRBV5-5,NA,TRBJ1-1,CASSTYPGNTEAFF,TGTGCCAGCAGCACGTACCCAGGGAACACTGAAGCTTTCTTT
NA,TRBV7-2,TRBD1,TRBJ1-3,CASRKDRETSGNTIYF,TGTGCCAGCAGAAAGGACAGGGAAACCTCTGGAAACACCATATATTTT
NA,TRBV9,NA,TRBJ2-3,CASSVLVMSDTQYF,TGTGCCAGCAGCGTACTAGTCATGTCAGATACGCAGTATTTT
few,TRBV15,TRBD1,TRBJ1-5,CATSVDRVVQPQHF,TGTGCCACCAGCGTAGACAGGGTAGTTCAGCCCCAGCATTTT
NA,TRBV19,NA,TRBJ1-5,CASSLSGTYQPQHF,TGTGCCAGTTCGCTATCAGGGACCTATCAGCCCCAGCATTTT
NA,TRBV4-1,TRBD1,TRBJ2-5,CASSQFPGQRQETQYF,TGCGCCAGCAGCCAATTCCCGGGACAGAGACAAGAGACCCAGTACTTC
NA,TRBV4-2,TRBD2,TRBJ2-5,CASSQGTSGGSWETQYF,TGTGCCAGCAGCCAAGGGACTAGCGGGGGCTCCTGGGAGACCCAGTACTTC
NA,TRBV9,NA,TRBJ1-6,CASSAGGQNSPLHF,TGTGCCAGCAGCGCCGGAGGTCAGAATTCACCCCTCCACTTT
NA,TRBV10-3,NA,TRBJ1-1,CAISESKQGGTEAFF,TGTGCCATCAGTGAGTCAAAACAGGGAGGAACTGAAGCTTTCTTT
NA,TRBV6-6,TRBD1,TRBJ1-1,CASSPNPGQGATEAFF,TGTGCCAGCAGTCCAAACCCCGGACAGGGGGCCACTGAAGCTTTCTTT
NA,TRBV7-9,NA,TRBJ2-5,CASSFRLAQETQYF,TGTGCCAGCAGCTTCCGGCTAGCCCAGGAGACCCAGTACTTC
NA,TRBV27,TRBD1,TRBJ1-5,CASSRGQGAHQPQHF,TGTGCCAGCAGCCGCGGACAGGGGGCTCATCAGCCCCAGCATTTT
NA,TRBV6-5,TRBD1,TRBJ1-1,CASRDWTGRAFF,TGTGCCAGCAGAGACTGGACAGGGAGAGCTTTCTTT
NA,TRBV6-5,NA,TRBJ2-7,CASSVLYEGGYEQYF,TGTGCCAGCAGCGTCCTTTATGAGGGGGGGTACGAGCAGTACTTC
NA,TRBV3-1/TRBV3-2,TRBD1,TRBJ1-1,CASSLSTGTEAFF,TGTGCCAGCAGCCTTTCGACAGGGACTGAAGCTTTCTTT
NA,TRBV6-6,TRBD1,TRBJ1-5,CASSYGAGGYQPQHF,TGTGCCAGCAGTTACGGAGCAGGGGGCTATCAGCCCCAGCATTTT
NA,TRBV4-2,TRBD2,TRBJ2-1,CASVWDYGGEQFF,TGTGCCAGCGTGTGGGACTACGGGGGGGAGCAGTTCTTC
NA,TRBV2,NA,TRBJ1-1,CASSIGQYTEAFF,TGTGCCAGCAGTATTGGACAGTACACTGAAGCTTTCTTT
NA,TRBV15,NA,TRBJ1-5,CATSRDLEDYSNQPQHF,TGTGCCACCAGCAGAGATCTTGAGGATTATAGCAATCAGCCCCAGCATTTT
few,TRBV11-2,NA,TRBJ1-1,CASSPGRVEAFF,TGTGCCAGCAGCCCCGGACGGGTTGAAGCTTTCTTT
NA,TRBV7-9,NA,TRBJ2-1,CASSRDQQDEQFF,TGTGCCAGCAGCCGGGACCAACAGGATGAGCAGTTCTTC
NA,TRBV6-4,NA,TRBJ2-1,CASSPGGSFGNEQFF,TGTGCCAGCAGTCCTGGTGGCAGTTTTGGCAATGAGCAGTTCTTC